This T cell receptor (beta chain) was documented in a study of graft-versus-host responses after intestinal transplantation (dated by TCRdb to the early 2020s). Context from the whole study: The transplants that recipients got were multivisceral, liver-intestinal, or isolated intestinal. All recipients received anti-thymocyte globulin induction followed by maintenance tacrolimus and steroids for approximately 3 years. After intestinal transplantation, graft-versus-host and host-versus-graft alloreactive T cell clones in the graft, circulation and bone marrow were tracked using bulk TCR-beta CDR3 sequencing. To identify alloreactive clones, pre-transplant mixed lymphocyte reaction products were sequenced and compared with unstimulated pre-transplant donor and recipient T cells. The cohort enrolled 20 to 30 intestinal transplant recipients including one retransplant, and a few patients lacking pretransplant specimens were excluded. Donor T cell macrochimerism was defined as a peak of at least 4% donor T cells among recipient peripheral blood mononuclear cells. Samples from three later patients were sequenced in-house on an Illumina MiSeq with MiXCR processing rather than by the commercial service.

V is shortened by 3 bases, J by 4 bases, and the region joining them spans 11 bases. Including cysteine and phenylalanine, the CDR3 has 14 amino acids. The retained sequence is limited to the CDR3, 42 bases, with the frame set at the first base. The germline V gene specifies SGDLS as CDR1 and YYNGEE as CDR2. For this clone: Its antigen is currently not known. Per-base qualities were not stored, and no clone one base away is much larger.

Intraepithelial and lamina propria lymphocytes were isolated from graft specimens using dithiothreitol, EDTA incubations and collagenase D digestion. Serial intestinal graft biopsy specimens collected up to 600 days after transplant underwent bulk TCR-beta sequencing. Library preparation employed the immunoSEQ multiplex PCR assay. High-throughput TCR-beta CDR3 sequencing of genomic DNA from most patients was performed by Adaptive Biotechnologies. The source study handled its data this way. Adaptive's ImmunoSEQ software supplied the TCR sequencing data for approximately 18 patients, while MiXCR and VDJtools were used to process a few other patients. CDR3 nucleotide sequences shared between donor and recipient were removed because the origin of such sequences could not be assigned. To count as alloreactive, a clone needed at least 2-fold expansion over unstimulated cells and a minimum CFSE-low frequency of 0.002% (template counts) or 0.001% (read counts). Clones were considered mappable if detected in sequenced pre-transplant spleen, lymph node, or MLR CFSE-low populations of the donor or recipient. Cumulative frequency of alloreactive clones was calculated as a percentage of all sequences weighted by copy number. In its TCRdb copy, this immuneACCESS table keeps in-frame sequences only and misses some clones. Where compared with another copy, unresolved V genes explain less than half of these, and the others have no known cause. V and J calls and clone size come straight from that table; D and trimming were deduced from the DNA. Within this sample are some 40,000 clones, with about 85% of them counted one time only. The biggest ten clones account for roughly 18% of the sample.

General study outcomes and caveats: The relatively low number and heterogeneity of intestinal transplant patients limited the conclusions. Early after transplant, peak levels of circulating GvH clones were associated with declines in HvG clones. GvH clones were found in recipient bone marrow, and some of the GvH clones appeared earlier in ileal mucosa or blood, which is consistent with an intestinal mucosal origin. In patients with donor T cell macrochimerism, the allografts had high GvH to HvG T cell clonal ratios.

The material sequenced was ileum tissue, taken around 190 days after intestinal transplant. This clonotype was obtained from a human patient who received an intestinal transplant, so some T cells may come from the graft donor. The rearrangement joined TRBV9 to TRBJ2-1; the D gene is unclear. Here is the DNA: TGTGCCAGCAGCGCCAATGACTGGTACAATGAGCAGTTCTTC. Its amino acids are CASSANDWYNEQFF.